This T cell receptor (beta chain) was sequenced during a study of identical twins. Findings and caveats of the study: Partly confounded zero-insertion analyses could result from invariant MAIT and iNKT cells. The analysis was cross-sectional rather than longitudinal within donors.

TCRdb passed the 5' RACE reads through MiXCR, listing each CDR3 protein once. Seen here are 1.5 million to 2 million distinct CDR3 sequences, under 35% observed once, and the top ten hold around 0.3%. The table lists this clonotype with a few counts. As yet, its antigen is unknown. This TCR derives from a newborn girl in good health. The sample taken for sequencing was cord blood.

CDR3 in amino acids: CASSPQRTQDFGTQYF. As DNA, the CDR3 is TGTGCCAGCTCACCCCAGCGGACACAGGACTTTGGCACGCAGTATTTT. V and J are TRBV18 and TRBJ2-3, with D perhaps assigned TRBD1 or TRBD2 (5 bases each). V was pared by 3 bases and J by 9 bases, with 22 bases between. The CDR3 loop spans 16 amino acids. Germline loops: CDR1 KGHSH, CDR2 LQKENI.